Described below is a single TCR beta chain sequence and its context. Its cognate antigen has yet to be identified. No quality values exist for individual bases; no much larger clone is one base distant. This sample stems from a study of Ad26.COV2.S vaccination and SARS-CoV-2 variants (dated by TCRdb to 2020 to 2022). Describing the broader study: Donors in the vaccine arm were drawn from COV1001, a multicentre, randomized, double-blind, placebo-controlled phase I-IIa trial testing Ad26.COV2.S in healthy adults. Ad26.COV2.S was administered intramuscularly at a dose of 5x10^10 or 1x10^11 viral particles, either as one shot or as two shots given 56 days apart. Sequencing of the TCRbeta repertoire served to evaluate the specificity and breadth of SARS-CoV-2-reactive T cell receptors following Ad26.COV2.S vaccination. A total of 32 samples were included in the TCR-sequenced set, comprising about 20 Ad26.COV2.S vaccine recipients, 5 placebo recipients and 8 SARS-CoV-2 convalescent individuals. Trial participants were randomized into five groups of five, in which low-dose or high-dose Ad26.COV2.S was given once or twice, or placebo was given on both occasions. Investigators did not know the trial group allocation while performing experiments and assessing outcomes. Overall study outcomes, separate from this receptor: The authors noted that the TCR breadth and depth analyses may have underestimated total T cell responses. Comparing responses between vaccine doses or regimens was not something the study was powered to do. Non-spike TCR breadth was comparable between vaccine and placebo recipients, consistent with the vaccine containing only spike. After vaccination, spike-specific CD8+ and CD4+ T cell responses were reported to show substantial breadth. Spike-specific TCR breadth was higher in Ad26.COV2.S recipients than in placebo recipients (P = 0.0014).

The CDR3 has 14 amino acids, counting the end cysteine and phenylalanine. Of the read, only the CDR3 DNA is kept; its 42 bases are in frame from base 1. V and J are trimmed by 8 bases and 4 bases, and the gene matches miss 10 bases of the junction. For CDR1 and CDR2, the germline V gene lists SNHLY and FYNNEI. Reading the label with the study, this specimen's treatment or condition is: around 19 received Ad26.COV2.S at low or high dose, single or two shots; about 5 received placebo; per-sample allocation not given. For vaccine and placebo recipients, the sequenced repertoires came from samples collected on day 63 after the first injection. Between 29 July and 7 August 2020, Cohort 1b enrolled fewer than 30 adults aged 18-55 years at one site in Boston, USA. Ad26.COV2.S consisted of a replication-incompetent adenovirus type 26 vector by which a prefusion-stabilized SARS-CoV-2 spike protein from the original Wuhan strain was expressed.

TCRbeta CDR3 regions were sequenced with the immunoSEQ Assay. After extraction, genomic DNA underwent amplification by bias-controlled multiplex PCR, followed by high-throughput sequencing. Processing in the source paper ran as follows. To quantify the absolute abundance of each unique TCRbeta CDR3 region, sequences were collapsed and filtered. T cell fraction was estimated by normalization of TCRbeta template counts to usable DNA, with usable DNA being measured through amplification of reference genes present in all nucleated cells. Repertoire TCRs were annotated as SARS-CoV-2-specific when V gene, CDR3 amino acid sequence and J gene were exactly matched to a known reactive TCR set. The reference SARS-CoV-2 TCR set was obtained from MIRA and was filtered for enrichment in COVID-19-positive ImmuneCODE repertoires, whereby public or cross-reactive TCRs were removed. Drawing on the MIRA antigens, annotated TCRs were analysed further at the level of specific ORF or position within ORF. Breadth was defined as the number of annotated unique rearrangements divided by the total number of unique productive rearrangements, and depth was defined as the summed frequency of the annotated unique rearrangements. TCR breadth was compared between groups using two-sided Wilcoxon rank-sum tests. TCRdb re-hosts the immuneACCESS table, in-frame sequences only. Its copies lack some clones; in the studies checked, an unresolved V gene accounts for under half of them, and the cause for the rest is not known. V and J calls and clone size follow that table, whereas D and trimming were derived from the DNA. The sample table holds around 320,000 clones, of which roughly 84% were seen once. The ten largest clones take up roughly 2.1% of the sample.

The TCR sequence derives from a person aged 18 to 65 who received the Ad26.COV2.S COVID-19 vaccine or a placebo. The specimen comprised peripheral blood, sampled in a trial of Ad26.COV2.S vaccine versus placebo. The chain is encoded by TRBV2 joined to TRBJ2-7; 8 nucleotides in the junction match TRBD1. The bases are TGTGCCAGCTCCGGACAGGGATTTCAGTACGAGCAGTACTTC. This codes for CASSGQGFQYEQYF.